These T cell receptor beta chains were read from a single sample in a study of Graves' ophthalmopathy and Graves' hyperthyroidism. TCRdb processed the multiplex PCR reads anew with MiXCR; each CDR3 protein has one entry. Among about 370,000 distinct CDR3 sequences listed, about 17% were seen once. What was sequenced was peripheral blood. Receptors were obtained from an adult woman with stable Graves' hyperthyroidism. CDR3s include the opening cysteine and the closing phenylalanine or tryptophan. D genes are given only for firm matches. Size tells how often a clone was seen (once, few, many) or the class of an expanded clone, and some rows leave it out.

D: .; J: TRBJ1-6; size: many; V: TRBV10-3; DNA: TGTGCCATCAGTGAGTCTGGAGACACCTTCCACTTT; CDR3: CAISESGDTFHF
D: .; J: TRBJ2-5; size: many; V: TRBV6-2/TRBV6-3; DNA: TGTGCCAGCAGCGACAGTCAAGAGACCCAGTACTTC; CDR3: CASSDSQETQYF
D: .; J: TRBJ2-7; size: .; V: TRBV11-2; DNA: TGTGCCAGCAGCCCCAATGGTATCTACGTTGGGCAGTACTTC; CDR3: CASSPNGIYVGQYF
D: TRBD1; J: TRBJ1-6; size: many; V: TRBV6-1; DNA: TGTGCCAGCAAGGGAATAGACAGGGGCACCTATAATTCACCCCTCCACTTT; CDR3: CASKGIDRGTYNSPLHF
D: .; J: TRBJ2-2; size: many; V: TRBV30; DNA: TGTGCCTGGGCAGGGTCCGGGGAGCTGTTTTTT; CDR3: CAWAGSGELFF
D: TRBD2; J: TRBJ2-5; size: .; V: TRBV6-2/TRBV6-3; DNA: TGTGCCAGCACCCCGGATGGACTAGCGGGAGGGCGGTACCAAGAGACCCAGTACTTC; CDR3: CASTPDGLAGGRYQETQYF
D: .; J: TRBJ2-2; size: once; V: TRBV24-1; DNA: TGTGCCACCAGTGGCGTCGGGGCGGACACCGGGGAGCTGTTTTTT; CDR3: CATSGVGADTGELFF
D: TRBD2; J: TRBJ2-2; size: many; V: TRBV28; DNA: TGTGCCAGCAGTTTGGGGACTAGCGGGAGTGCCGGGGAGCTGTTTTTT; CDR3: CASSLGTSGSAGELFF
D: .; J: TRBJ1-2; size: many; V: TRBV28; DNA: TGTGCCAGCAGTCTCCAGAGTTGGGGGGATATTGATGGCTACACCTTC; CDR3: CASSLQSWGDIDGYTF
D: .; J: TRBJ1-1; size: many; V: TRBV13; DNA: TGTGCCAGCAGCTTATACACCTTGAACACTGAAGCTTTCTTT; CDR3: CASSLYTLNTEAFF
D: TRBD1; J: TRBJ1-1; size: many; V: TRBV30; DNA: TGTGCCTGGAGCCCGCCCTGGGACAGTAGTCCCACTGAAGCTTTCTTT; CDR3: CAWSPPWDSSPTEAFF
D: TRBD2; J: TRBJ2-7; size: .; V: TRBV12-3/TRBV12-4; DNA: TGTGCCAGCAGCCGGACTAGCGGGGGGGCCTACGAGCAGTACTTC; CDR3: CASSRTSGGAYEQYF
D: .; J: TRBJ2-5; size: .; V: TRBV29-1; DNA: TGCAGCGTTGGGGCTGAAGAGACCCAGTACTTC; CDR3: CSVGAEETQYF
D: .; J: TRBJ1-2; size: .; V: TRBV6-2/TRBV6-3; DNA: TGCGCCAGCAGCCCCGGTGGTACAGGGAACTATGGCTACACCTTC; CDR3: CASSPGGTGNYGYTF
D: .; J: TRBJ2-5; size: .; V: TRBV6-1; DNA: TGTGCCAGCAGTGAAGTGTCCCTGGGAGAGACCCAGTACTTC; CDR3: CASSEVSLGETQYF
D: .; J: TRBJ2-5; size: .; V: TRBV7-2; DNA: TGTGCCAGCAGCACCTGGGCCCAAGAGACCCAGTACTTC; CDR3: CASSTWAQETQYF
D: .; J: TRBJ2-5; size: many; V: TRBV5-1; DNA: TGCGCCAGCAGCTTGCCTCCAGGGTTGCAAGAGACCCAGTACTTC; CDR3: CASSLPPGLQETQYF
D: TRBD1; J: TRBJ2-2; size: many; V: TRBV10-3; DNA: TGTGCCACCCAGGGGGCAGGTGCCACCGGGGAGCTGTTTTTT; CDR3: CATQGAGATGELFF
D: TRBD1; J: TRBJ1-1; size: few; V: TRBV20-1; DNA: TGCAGTGCTAGAGAGGGGGACAGTGAAGCTTTCTTT; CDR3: CSAREGDSEAFF
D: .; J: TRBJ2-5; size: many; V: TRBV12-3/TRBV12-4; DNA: TGTGCCAGCAGTAACAGGGGAGGAGAGACCCAGTACTTC; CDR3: CASSNRGGETQYF
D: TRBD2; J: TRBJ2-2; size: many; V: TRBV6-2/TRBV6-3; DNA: TGTGCCAGCAGTTACTCGAGAACTAGCGGGAGGGCCGACGGGGAGCTGTTTTTT; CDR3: CASSYSRTSGRADGELFF
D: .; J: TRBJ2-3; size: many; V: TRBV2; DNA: TGTGCCAGCATTAGTACAGGGTTGGGCACAGATACGCAGTATTTT; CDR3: CASISTGLGTDTQYF
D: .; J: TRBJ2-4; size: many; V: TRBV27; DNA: TGTGCCAGCAGTTTATCGAGGGCCAAAAACATTCAGTACTTC; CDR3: CASSLSRAKNIQYF
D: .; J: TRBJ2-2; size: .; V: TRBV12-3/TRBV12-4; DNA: TGTGCCAGCAGTAAAGGGATCACCGGGGAGCTGTTTTTT; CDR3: CASSKGITGELFF
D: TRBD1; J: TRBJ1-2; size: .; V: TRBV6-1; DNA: TGTGCCAGCAGAGAGACAGGGGGCGAGGGCTATGGCTACACCTTC; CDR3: CASRETGGEGYGYTF
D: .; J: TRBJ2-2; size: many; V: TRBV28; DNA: TGTGCCAGCAGTACGCTCCAGGGAGGCACCGGGGAGCTGTTTTTT; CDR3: CASSTLQGGTGELFF
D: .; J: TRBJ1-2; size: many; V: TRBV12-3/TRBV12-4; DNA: TGTGCCAGCAGGCCCCGGGACACGAAAAACTATGGCTACACCTTC; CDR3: CASRPRDTKNYGYTF
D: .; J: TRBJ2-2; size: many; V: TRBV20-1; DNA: TGCAGTGCTAGAGAGGAATTAGGAGGTCAGAAGTACACCGGGGAGCTGTTTTTT; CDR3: CSAREELGGQKYTGELFF
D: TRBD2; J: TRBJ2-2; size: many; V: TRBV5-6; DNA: TGTGCCAGCAGCTTGGGTGCGGCGGGAGTGCTCGGGGAGCTGTTTTTT; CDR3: CASSLGAAGVLGELFF
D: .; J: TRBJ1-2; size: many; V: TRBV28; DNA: TGTGCCAGCAGCCTTTGGGGGGGCCGACTCTATGGCTACACCTTC; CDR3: CASSLWGGRLYGYTF
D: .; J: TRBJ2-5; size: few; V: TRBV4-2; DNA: TGTGCCAGCAGCTTGGACCAGAAAGAGACCCAGTACTTC; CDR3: CASSLDQKETQYF
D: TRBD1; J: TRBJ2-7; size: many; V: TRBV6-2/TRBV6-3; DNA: TGTGCCAGCAGTACGGGACAGCCTCTCCCTCTGGACTACGAGCAGTACTTC; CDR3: CASSTGQPLPLDYEQYF
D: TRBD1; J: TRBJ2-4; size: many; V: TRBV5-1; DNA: TGCGCCAGCAGCCTACCGGGACAGAATGGCAAAAACATTAAGTACTTC; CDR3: CASSLPGQNGKNIKYF
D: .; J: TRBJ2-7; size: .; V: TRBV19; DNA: TGTTCCAGTAGTATAACGGGGTTCGAGCAGTACTTC; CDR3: CSSSITGFEQYF
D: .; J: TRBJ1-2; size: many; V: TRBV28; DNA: TGTGCCAGCAGTTTAGTTGGTCTGACACAGGGAGGACGGGGCTACACCTTC; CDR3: CASSLVGLTQGGRGYTF
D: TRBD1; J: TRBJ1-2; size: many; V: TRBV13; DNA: TGTGCCAGCAGCCAGATAGACAGGGAAATTAACTATGGCTACACCTTC; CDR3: CASSQIDREINYGYTF
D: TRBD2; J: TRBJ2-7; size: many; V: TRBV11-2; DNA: TGTGCCAGCAGCTTAGGATCGGGACTAGTAAACGAGCAGTACTTC; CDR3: CASSLGSGLVNEQYF
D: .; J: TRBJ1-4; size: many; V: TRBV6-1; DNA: TGTGCCAGCAGCCAGTCGTGGACTAATGAAAAACTGTTTTTT; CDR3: CASSQSWTNEKLFF
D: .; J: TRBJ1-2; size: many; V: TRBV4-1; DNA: TGCGCCAGCAGCCAAGTAGCGCAGTTCTATGGCTACACCTTC; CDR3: CASSQVAQFYGYTF
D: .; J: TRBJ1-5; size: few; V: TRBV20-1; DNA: TGCAGTGCTAGAAGGGGGGCGGGGGCCGATCGGCCCCAGCATTTT; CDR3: CSARRGAGADRPQHF
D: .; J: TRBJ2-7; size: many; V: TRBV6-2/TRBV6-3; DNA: TGTGCCAGCAGCCGGGACTCACGCGAGCAGTACTTC; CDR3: CASSRDSREQYF
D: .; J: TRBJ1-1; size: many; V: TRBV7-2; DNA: TGTGCCAGCAGCGCCGACAGGAGCTGGGCTGAAGCTTTCTTT; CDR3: CASSADRSWAEAFF
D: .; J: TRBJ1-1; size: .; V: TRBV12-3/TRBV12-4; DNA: TGTGCCAGCAGTTTCAGGGGAGGTGGGGCTTTCTTT; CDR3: CASSFRGGGAFF
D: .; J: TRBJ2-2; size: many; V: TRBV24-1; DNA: TGTGCCACCAGTGATTTCTCAGGGACCGGGGAGCTGTTTTTT; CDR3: CATSDFSGTGELFF
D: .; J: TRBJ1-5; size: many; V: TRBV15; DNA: TGTGCCACCAGCAGCCTCAACGTTGAGCCCCAGCATTTT; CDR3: CATSSLNVEPQHF
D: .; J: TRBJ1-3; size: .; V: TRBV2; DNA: TGTGCCAGCAGCGGGGGGAACTCAAACACCATATATTTT; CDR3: CASSGGNSNTIYF
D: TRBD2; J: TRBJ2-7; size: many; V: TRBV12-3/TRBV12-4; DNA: TGTGCCAGCAGACGAGGGACTAGCGGGACCGAGCAGTACTTC; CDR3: CASRRGTSGTEQYF
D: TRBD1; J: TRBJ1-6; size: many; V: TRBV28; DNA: TGTGCCAGCAGTCGCTCATACCTCCGGGACAGCAAACGCAATTCACCCCTCCACTTT; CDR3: CASSRSYLRDSKRNSPLHF
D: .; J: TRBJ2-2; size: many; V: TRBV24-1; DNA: TGTGCCACCAGTGGGGCCTCGAACACCGGGGAGCTGTTTTTT; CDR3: CATSGASNTGELFF
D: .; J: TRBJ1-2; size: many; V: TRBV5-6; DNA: TGTGCCAGCAGCTTGTTGAGGGGGTCGGGCGGCTACACCTTC; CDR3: CASSLLRGSGGYTF
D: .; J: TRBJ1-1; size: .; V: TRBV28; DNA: TGTGCCAGCAGTTTCCAGTGGGCCACTGAAGCTTTCTTT; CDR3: CASSFQWATEAFF
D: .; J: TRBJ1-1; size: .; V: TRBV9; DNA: TGTGCCAGCAGCGCGCCCGGGACACCCGAAGCTTTCTTT; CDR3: CASSAPGTPEAFF
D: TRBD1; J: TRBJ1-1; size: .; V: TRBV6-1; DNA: TGTGCCAGCAGGGGGCAGGGGGCATTTATGAACACTGAAGCTTTCTTT; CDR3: CASRGQGAFMNTEAFF
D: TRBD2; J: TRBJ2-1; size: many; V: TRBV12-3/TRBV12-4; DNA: TGTGCCATGGGATCGGGACTAGCCCATGAGCAGTTCTTC; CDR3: CAMGSGLAHEQFF
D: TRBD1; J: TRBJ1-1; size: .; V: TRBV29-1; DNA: TGCAGCGTTGGCCCCGGACAGGGGCCTACTGAAGCTTTCTTT; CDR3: CSVGPGQGPTEAFF
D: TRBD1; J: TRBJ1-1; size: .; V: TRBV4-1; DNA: TGCGCCAGCAGCCATGTACAGGGGCATGGGACTGAAGCTTTCTTT; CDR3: CASSHVQGHGTEAFF
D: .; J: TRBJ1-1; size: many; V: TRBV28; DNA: TGTGCCAGCAGGAGACAGCCGAGTGGAGGCACTGAAGCTTTCTTT; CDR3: CASRRQPSGGTEAFF
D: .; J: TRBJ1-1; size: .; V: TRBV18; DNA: TGTGCCAGCTCACCAGAAGTGGGGGCCCTGAACACTGAAGCTTTCTTT; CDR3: CASSPEVGALNTEAFF
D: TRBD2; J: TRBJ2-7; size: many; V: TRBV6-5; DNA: TGTGCCAGCAGTTCCGGACTAGCGGGAGTTCAGAACGAGCAGTACTTC; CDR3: CASSSGLAGVQNEQYF